This note documents a single T cell receptor beta chain sequence. Antigen specificity is unknown. With V trimmed by 4 bases and J by 4 bases, 9 bases remained unmatched. The CDR3 has 16 residues. Germline values: CDR1 SGDLS, CDR2 YYNGEE. Each CDR3 protein gets one entry after TCRdb re-called the 5' RACE reads with MiXCR. Among about 420,000 distinct CDR3 sequences, about a quarter were seen once, and the ten largest hold roughly 14%. The data stem from a study of T-cell memory formation after mild COVID-19. Findings and limits, study-wide: Later expanders leaned toward CD4+, whereas clones contracting from day 15 to 85 were balanced CD4/CD8.

The V and J genes are TRBV9 and TRBJ2-5; the match to TRBD2 covers 11 bases. Sequenced input: PBMCs or a T cell subset sorted from them (not recorded which). The TCR originated in an adult woman who had mild COVID-19 (a few samples of this study predate the infection). Cell type and time point are not known. CDR3 residues: CASSSTSGGSRETQYF. The CDR3 DNA is TGTGCCAGCAGCAGCACTAGCGGGGGAAGTCGAGAGACCCAGTACTTC.